This TCR beta chain stems from a study of long-term antiretroviral therapy in people with HIV. Samples were assayed with immunoSEQ v3.0 at survey level. Sequencing was performed with immunoSEQ multiplex PCR; in TCRdb, only in-frame clones are kept and a portion is missing. The table has fewer than 45,000 clones, 75% to 85% seen once; the top ten hold over 10%. The CDR3 has 14 residues. The V end lost 0 bases, the J end lost 5 bases, and 10 bases lay between the germline ends. Germline V gene data show CDR1 as MNHNS and CDR2 as SASEGT. This rearrangement joins TRBV6-1 to TRBJ1-1; TRBD1 might be the D (5 bases). The TCR sequence derives from a man aged 18 to 29 with HIV. The starting material was unsorted PBMCs, obtained 0.3 years after starting antiretroviral therapy. The CDR3 loop is CASSEASRETEAFF. In nucleotides, the CDR3 is TGTGCCAGCAGTGAAGCTAGCAGGGAAACTGAAGCTTTCTTT.